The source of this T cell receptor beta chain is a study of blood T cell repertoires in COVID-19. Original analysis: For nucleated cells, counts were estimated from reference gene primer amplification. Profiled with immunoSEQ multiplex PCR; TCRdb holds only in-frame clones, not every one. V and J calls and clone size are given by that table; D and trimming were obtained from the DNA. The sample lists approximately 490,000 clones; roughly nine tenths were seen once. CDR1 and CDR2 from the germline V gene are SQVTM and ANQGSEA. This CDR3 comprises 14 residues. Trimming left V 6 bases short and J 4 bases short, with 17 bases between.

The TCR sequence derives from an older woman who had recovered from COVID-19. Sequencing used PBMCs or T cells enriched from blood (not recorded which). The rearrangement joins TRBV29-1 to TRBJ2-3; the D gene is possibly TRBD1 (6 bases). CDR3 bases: TGCAGCGTAGATGAACAGGGTTGGGCAGATACGCAGTATTTT. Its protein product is CSVDEQGWADTQYF.